This note documents a single TCR beta chain sequence. The antigen is not known. The sample originates from a study of cytomegalovirus exposure and HLA in healthy donors. Study-level background: Clustering assigned 81% of the approximately 400 genotyped donors to the Caucasian-associated ancestry cluster. Notes on the study in general: A few of the chains that were CMV-associated were confirmed in vitro to be specific for CMV antigens.

The PCR used 60 Vbeta and 13 Jbeta primers. Using immunoSEQ multiplex PCR, the repertoire was profiled, and TCRdb retains in-frame clones only, with some absent. The sample is made up of around 74,000 clones, and the top ten hold roughly 15% of it. The CDR3 runs 14 residues. The V gene's germline CDR1 is SGHTA and CDR2 FQGNSA. V gave up 5 bases and J gave up 4 bases; unmatched junction bases: 6. When sampled, the donors appeared nominally healthy, though they likely had unrecorded immune exposures. This TCR derives from a man aged 50-60 years in good health and CMV-seropositive. The sequencing input was PBMCs. V and J are TRBV7-2 and TRBJ1-2, with 8 bases lining up with TRBD1. CDR3 sequence (DNA): TGTGCCAGCAGCCCAGGGGGCAGTAGCTATGGCTACACCTTC. Encoded protein: CASSPGGSSYGYTF.